This T cell receptor (beta chain) was obtained from a study of cytomegalovirus exposure and HLA in healthy donors. Study results and caveats: The only immune exposure information that was available was CMV serostatus.

In the PCR, 60 Vbeta and 13 Jbeta primers were used. Only in-frame clones appear in the TCRdb table, and some are missing; sequencing was by immunoSEQ multiplex PCR. The profile shows around 150,000 clones, about two thirds of them singletons. As to this clone: Antigen unknown.

The CDR3 has 17 residues. V was clipped by 3 bases and J by 2 bases, with 21 bases between them. The V gene's germline CDR1 is SGHRS and CDR2 YFSETQ. The receptor was isolated from a man aged 50-60 years in good health and CMV-seropositive. The V call is TRBV5-1, the J call TRBJ2-7; TRBD1 is a possible D gene (6 bases). Sequencing used PBMCs. The chain's CDR3 is CASSSAPQGPQTYEQYF. The CDR3, as DNA: TGCGCCAGCAGCTCGGCCCCCCAGGGGCCCCAGACCTACGAGCAGTACTTC.